This TCR beta chain was found in a study of cytomegalovirus exposure and HLA in healthy donors. Study observations and caveats: There were a few CMV-associated chains whose specificity for CMV antigens was confirmed in vitro. Accurate HLA-A and HLA-B prediction from TCR beta sequences was reported for most subjects. Apparent HLA restriction characterized most CMV-associated TCR beta chains in a later analysis. Later analysis associated a missense DCLRE1C variant with TCR beta V- and J-gene trimming.

A multiplex PCR was run with 60 Vbeta primers and 13 Jbeta primers. Method: immunoSEQ multiplex PCR; TCRdb's copy keeps in-frame clones and lacks some. This table holds approximately 150,000 clones, roughly three quarters found once. About this clone itself: The antigen remains undetermined.

After removal of 2 bases from V and 6 bases from J, the junction contained 5 bases not matched to a gene. Germline CDR1 is GTSNPN and CDR2 is SVGIG (reference sequence). This CDR3 has 13 residues. The sequencing sample was made of PBMCs. This TCR was sampled from a man younger than 35 in good health and CMV-seropositive. The rearrangement links TRBV30 to TRBJ2-3, with 7 bases that match TRBD1. The DNA for the CDR3 is TGTGCCTGGAGTATTAAAGGGGGCGATACGCAGTATTTT. The encoded protein is CAWSIKGGDTQYF.